This T cell receptor (beta chain) is drawn from a study of blood T cell repertoires in COVID-19. Study at large: Collection of acute and convalescent COVID-19 samples took place in the United States, Italy and Spain. PBMCs, B-cell-depleted T cells, or T cells were the source of the cDNA or gDNA that made up the material.

Source study methods: Amplification of reference gene primers was used by the study to estimate nucleated cell counts. Sequencing was performed with immunoSEQ multiplex PCR; in TCRdb, only in-frame clones are kept and a portion is missing. V and J calls plus clone size are reproduced from that table; the DNA served to infer D and trimming. The sample has 45,000 to 65,000 clones, approximately 82% seen once; the top ten hold roughly 3.2%. This CDR3 is built from 15 residues. Per germline, CDR1 SGHTA and CDR2 FQGNSA. Trimming stripped 2 bases from V and 1 base from J, with 11 bases between. The chain carries TRBV7-2 and TRBJ1-1, with a weak D call TRBD1 (6 bases). The sequenced sample was peripheral blood. The source is a man aged 55 to 70 with acute or convalescent COVID-19. In DNA, the CDR3 is TGTGCCAGCAGCTTACGGACAGACCAGAACACTGAAGCTTTCTTT. Its translation is CASSLRTDQNTEAFF.